This entry lists 19 T cell receptor beta chains sequenced from one sample in a study of T cells after yellow fever vaccination. TCRdb re-called the 5' RACE reads through MiXCR, storing one row per CDR3 protein. Among about 340,000 distinct CDR3 sequences listed, around 4.1% were seen once. Source: PBMCs, taken 5 days after the yellow fever booster vaccination. The receptors shown here come from a man between 18 and 35 years old who received the YFV17D yellow fever vaccine.

This clonotype has ten or more counts. The rearrangement links TRBV20-1 to TRBJ2-3, with 7 bases aligning to TRBD1. The length of the CDR3 is 15 residues. The V gene's germline CDR1 is DFQATT and CDR2 SNEGSKA (reference sequence). Trimming cost V 0 bases and J 3 bases; bases outside gene matches: 6. This CDR3 is CSARDVRGLTDTQYF. CDR3 nucleotides: TGCAGTGCTAGAGATGTCAGGGGGTTAACAGATACGCAGTATTTT.

The table lists this clonotype with many counts. V gene TRBV18 combines with J gene TRBJ2-1; 7 nucleotides match TRBD1. Germline values: CDR1 KGHSH, CDR2 LQKENI. Trimming removed 6 bases from V and 5 bases from J; junction bases left unmatched: 10. This CDR3 has 15 residues. For the CDR3, the DNA is TGTGCCAGCTCTCCAAACAGGGGCGCGGACAATGAGCAGTTCTTC. Translating gives CASSPNRGADNEQFF.

The J gene is TRBJ2-3, the V gene TRBV12-5; D not resolved. The germline CDR1 and CDR2 sequences are LGHNT and FRNRAP. With 6 bases removed from V and 3 bases from J, the gap between germline ends came to 13 bases. This CDR3 comprises 14 residues. CDR3 in DNA: TGTGCTAGTGGCCAGATCGTTGGGACAGATACGCAGTATTTT. Amino acid sequence: CASGQIVGTDTQYF.

V and J are TRBV5-6 and TRBJ1-6; D is uncertain. This CDR3 has 15 amino acids. Germline CDR1 SGHDT, CDR2 YYEEEE. With 4 bases removed from V and 8 bases from J, the gap between germline ends came to 16 bases. The CDR3 loop is CASSSLQRRYSPLHF. DNA of the CDR3: TGTGCCAGCAGCAGCCTCCAGAGAAGGTATTCACCCCTCCACTTT.

This clonotype was counted at least ten times. The chain links TRBV4-1 to TRBJ2-1; 7 positions match TRBD2. CDR1 is MGHRA and CDR2 is YSYEKL in the germline V gene. This CDR3 spans 16 amino acids. The V and J ends lost 1 base and 0 bases, in that order; junction bases with no gene match: 3. DNA for the CDR3: TGCGCCAGCAGCCAAGGGCTAGCGGACTCCTACAATGAGCAGTTCTTC. This translates into CASSQGLADSYNEQFF.

In this sample, this clonotype turned up many times. The chain employs TRBV4-2 and TRBJ2-4; no clear D gene. The CDR3 extends over 14 amino acids. The V gene lost 3 bases and the J gene lost 7 bases, with 13 bases spanning the gap. Germline assignment: CDR1 LGHNA and CDR2 YNFKEQ. The CDR3 sequence is CASSQGRAVNIQYF. The CDR3 nucleotides are TGTGCCAGCAGCCAGGGTCGGGCAGTGAACATTCAGTACTTC.

In its sample, this clonotype was seen many times. The chain uses TRBV28 and TRBJ2-5; possible D gene TRBD1, 6 bases. The CDR3 sequence is 13 residues long. CDR1 and CDR2 from the germline V gene are MDHEN and SYDVKM. Trimming pared 8 bases from V and 3 bases from J, leaving 13 bases between. CDR3 DNA: TGTGCCAGCTTCCCGGGACACGAAGAGACCCAGTACTTC. This encodes CASFPGHEETQYF.

This clonotype was counted at least ten times. The chain couples TRBV20-1 to TRBJ1-1, with D hard to call. Trimming took off 1 base at V and 10 bases at J, with 10 bases between the two ends. The CDR3 covers 11 residues. Germline loops: CDR1 DFQATT, CDR2 SNEGSKA (reference sequence). In DNA, the CDR3 is TGCAGTGCTAGAGGGGGTGGAGTAGCTTTCTTT. Encoded protein: CSARGGGVAFF.

This clonotype was detected many times. The junction and the germline gene differ at one end; a read error may be behind it. This rearrangement joins TRBV29-1 to TRBJ2-5; 8 nucleotides match TRBD1. Germline V lookup: CDR1 SQVTM, CDR2 ANQGSEA. The CDR3 runs 11 residues. Here the CDR3 DNA reads TGCAGCTTTGACAGGGGAGAGACCCAGTACTTC. It encodes CSFDRGETQYF.

There are many counts of this clonotype. The chain uses TRBV5-1 and TRBJ2-3; D is unclear. The CDR3 is 15 amino acids. Germline V gene data show CDR1 as SGHRS and CDR2 as YFSETQ. Trimming removed 4 bases at V and 2 bases at J, with 14 bases between. This chain's CDR3 is CASSVDGRVTDTQYF. The CDR3 nucleotides read TGCGCCAGCAGCGTAGACGGGCGAGTCACAGATACGCAGTATTTT.

This clonotype was detected only a few times. The genes are TRBV30 and TRBJ2-3; D not resolved. This CDR3 is built from 12 residues. CDR1 is GTSNPN and CDR2 is SVGIG in the germline V gene (reference sequence). The V gene lost 8 bases and the J gene lost 3 bases, with 12 bases spanning the gap. The CDR3 DNA reads as TGTGCCCGCGGTTCCGCTACAGATACGCAGTATTTT. Protein: CARGSATDTQYF.

The CDR3 protein is CASNPAGGDTQYF. The DNA of the CDR3 is TGTGCCAGCAACCCAGCAGGGGGAGATACGCAGTATTTT. The rearrangement joins TRBV28 to TRBJ2-3, with 7 bases aligning to TRBD1. V lost 7 bases and J lost 5; bases outside the gene matches: 6. Per germline, CDR1 MDHEN and CDR2 SYDVKM. The CDR3 has 13 amino acids.

This clonotype has just a few counts. The gene calls are TRBV5-1 and TRBJ1-1; 8 nucleotides line up with TRBD1. This CDR3 spans 14 amino acids. V dropped 0 bases and J dropped 7; count of bases not matched to a gene: 5. Germline V gives CDR1 SGHRS, CDR2 YFSETQ. CDR3 DNA sequence: TGCGCCAGCAGCTTGGCCAGGGGGCGCGATGAAGCTTTCTTT. This gives the protein CASSLARGRDEAFF. Drawing the rest from reference TRBV5-1 and TRBJ1-1, the complete variable domain is KAGVTQTPRYLIKTRGQQVTLSCSPISGHRSVSWYQQTPGQGLQFLFEYFSETQRNKGNFPGRFSGRQFSNSRSEMNVSTLELGDSALYLCASSLARGRDEAFFGQGTRLTVV.

This clonotype was recorded many times. Sequence at one end of the junction differs from germline and may be a read error. The rearrangement uses TRBV7-7 and TRBJ2-2, with D possibly TRBD1 on 7 matching bases. The germline CDR1 and CDR2 sequences are SSHAT and FNYEAQ (reference sequence). The CDR3 spans 17 residues. CDR3 in amino acids: CASSRRSDREVTGELFF. The CDR3 region has the DNA TGTGCTAGCAGCCGGCGCTCAGACAGGGAGGTCACCGGGGAGCTGTTTTTT.

The chain employs TRBV20-1 and TRBJ2-2; weak D call: TRBD2 (6 bases). This CDR3 contains 15 residues. V was trimmed by 3 bases and J by 1 base, leaving 12 bases between them. Per germline, CDR1 DFQATT and CDR2 SNEGSKA (reference sequence). CDR3 sequence: CSARDYQRNTGELFF. Here the CDR3 DNA reads TGCAGTGCTAGGGACTACCAGAGGAACACCGGGGAGCTGTTTTTT.

This clonotype was counted at least ten times. V usage is TRBV5-1 and J usage is TRBJ2-1, with TRBD1 matching 8 bases. After removal of 4 bases from V and 9 bases from J, the junction contained 9 bases not matched to a gene. CDR1 and CDR2 (germline): SGHRS, YFSETQ. The CDR3 is 14 amino acids. CDR3 nucleotides: TGCGCCAGCAGCGACCGGACAGGGTTGGGTGAGCAGTTCTTC. Translated: CASSDRTGLGEQFF.

The chain uses TRBV28 and TRBJ2-7; 9 bases fit TRBD1. Losses at the gene ends were 6 bases for V and 3 bases for J; bases not matched to a gene: 9. Germline V gene lookup returns CDR1 MDHEN and CDR2 SYDVKM. The CDR3 length is 15 residues. The CDR3, as DNA: TGTGCCAGCAGCGAATGGGGGACAGGGCTCTACGAGCAGTACGTC. Protein product: CASSEWGTGLYEQYV.

In this sample, this clonotype turned up a few times. The genes are TRBV29-1 and TRBJ2-7, with 9 nucleotides matching TRBD1. The J segment lost 2 bases and the V segment lost 4 bases, leaving 9 bases of the junction unmatched. Germline V CDR1 and CDR2: SQVTM, ANQGSEA. The CDR3 has 15 amino acids. The CDR3 sequence: CSVVLGRQGAYEQYF. The CDR3 DNA sequence: TGCAGCGTTGTACTCGGCCGACAGGGGGCCTACGAGCAGTACTTC.

This clonotype was seen only a few times. The chain recombines TRBV2 with TRBJ1-2, with unresolved D. The CDR3 consists of 14 residues. The germline V gene has CDR1 SNHLY and CDR2 FYNNEI. Trimming removed 4 bases at V and 1 base at J, with 10 bases between. DNA for the CDR3: TGTGCCAGCAGTGCCTCTCTTGGTAACTATGGCTACACCTTC. The encoded protein is CASSASLGNYGYTF.